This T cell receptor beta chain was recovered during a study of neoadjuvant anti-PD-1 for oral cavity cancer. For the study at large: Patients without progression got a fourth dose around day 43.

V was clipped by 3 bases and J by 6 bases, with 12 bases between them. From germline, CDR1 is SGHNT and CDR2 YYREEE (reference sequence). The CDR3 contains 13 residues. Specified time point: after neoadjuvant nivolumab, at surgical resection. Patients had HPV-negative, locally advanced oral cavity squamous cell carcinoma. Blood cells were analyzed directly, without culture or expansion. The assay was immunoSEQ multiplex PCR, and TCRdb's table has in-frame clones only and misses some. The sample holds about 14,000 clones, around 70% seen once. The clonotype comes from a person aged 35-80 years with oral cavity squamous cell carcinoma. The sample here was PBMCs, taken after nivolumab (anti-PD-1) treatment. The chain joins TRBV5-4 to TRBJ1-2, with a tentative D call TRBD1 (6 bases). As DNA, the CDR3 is TGTGCCAGCAGCTCACAGGGAGAGAATGGCTACACCTTC. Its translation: CASSSQGENGYTF.